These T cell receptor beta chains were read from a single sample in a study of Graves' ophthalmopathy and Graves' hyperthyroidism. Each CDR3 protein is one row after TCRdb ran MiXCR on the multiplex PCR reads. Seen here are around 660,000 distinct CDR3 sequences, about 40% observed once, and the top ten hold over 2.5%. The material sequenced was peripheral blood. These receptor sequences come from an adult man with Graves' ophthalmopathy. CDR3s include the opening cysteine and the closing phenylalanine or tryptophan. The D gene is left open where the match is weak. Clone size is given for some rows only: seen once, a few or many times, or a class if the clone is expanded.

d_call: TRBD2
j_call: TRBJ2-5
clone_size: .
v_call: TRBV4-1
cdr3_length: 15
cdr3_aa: CASSQVGLAGETQYF
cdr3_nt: TGCGCCAGCAGCCAAGTTGGACTAGCAGGGGAGACCCAGTACTTC

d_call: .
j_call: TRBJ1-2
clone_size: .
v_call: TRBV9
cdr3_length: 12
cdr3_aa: CDSSPGNYGYTF
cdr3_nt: TGTGACAGCAGCCCTGGAAACTATGGCTACACCTTC

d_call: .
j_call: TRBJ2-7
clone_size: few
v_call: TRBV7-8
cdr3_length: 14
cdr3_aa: CASSLVVRTYEQYF
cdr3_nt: TGTGCCAGCAGCTTAGTGGTCAGAACCTACGAGCAGTACTTC

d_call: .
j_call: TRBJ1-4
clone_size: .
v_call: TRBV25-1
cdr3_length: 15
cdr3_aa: CASVSSGLSNEKLFF
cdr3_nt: TGTGCCAGCGTTTCGTCGGGACTCAGTAATGAAAAACTGTTTTTT

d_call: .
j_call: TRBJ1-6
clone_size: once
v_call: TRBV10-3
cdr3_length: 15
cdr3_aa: CASSQIGQANSPPHF
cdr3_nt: TGTGCCAGCAGTCAAATCGGTCAGGCTAATTCACCCCCCCACTTT

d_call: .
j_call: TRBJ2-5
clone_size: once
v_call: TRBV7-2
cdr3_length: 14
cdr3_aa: CASSPDRRNQPQYF
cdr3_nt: TGTGCCAGCAGCCCTGACAGGCGCAATCAGCCCCAGTACTTC

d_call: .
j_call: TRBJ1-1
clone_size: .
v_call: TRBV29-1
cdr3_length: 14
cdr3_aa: CSPQRITSNTEAFF
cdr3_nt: TGCAGCCCCCAGAGGATTACATCGAACACTGAAGCTTTCTTT

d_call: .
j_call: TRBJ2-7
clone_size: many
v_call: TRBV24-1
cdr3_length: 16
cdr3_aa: CATSDPGEKGAYEQYF
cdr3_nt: TGTGCCACCAGTGACCCCGGCGAAAAAGGGGCCTACGAGCAGTACTTC

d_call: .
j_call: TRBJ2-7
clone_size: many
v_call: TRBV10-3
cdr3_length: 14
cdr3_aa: CAISVGGQNYEQYF
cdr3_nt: TGTGCCATCAGTGTAGGGGGGCAGAACTACGAGCAGTACTTC

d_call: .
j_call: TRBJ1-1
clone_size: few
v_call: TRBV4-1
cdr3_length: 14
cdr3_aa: CASSQASLDSEAFF
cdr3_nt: TGCGCCAGCAGCCAAGCATCATTAGACAGTGAAGCTTTCTTT

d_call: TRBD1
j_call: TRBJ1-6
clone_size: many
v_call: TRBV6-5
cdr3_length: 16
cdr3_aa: CASSYSRTGGNSPLHF
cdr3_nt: TGTGCCAGCAGTTACTCGAGGACAGGGGGCAACTCACCCCTCCACTTT

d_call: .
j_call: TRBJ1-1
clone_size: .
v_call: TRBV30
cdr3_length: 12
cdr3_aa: CAWSSQGGEAFF
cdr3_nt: TGTGCCTGGAGTTCTCAAGGGGGTGAAGCTTTCTTT

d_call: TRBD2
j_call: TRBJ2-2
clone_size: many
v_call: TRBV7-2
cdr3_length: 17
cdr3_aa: CASRPGTSGTNTGELFF
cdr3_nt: TGTGCCAGCAGACCCGGGACTAGCGGAACGAACACCGGGGAGCTGTTTTTT

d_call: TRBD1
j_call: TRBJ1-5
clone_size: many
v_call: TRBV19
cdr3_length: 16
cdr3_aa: CASSIPGTGGYQPQHF
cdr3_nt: TGTGCCAGTAGTATCCCCGGGACAGGGGGGTATCAGCCCCAGCATTTT

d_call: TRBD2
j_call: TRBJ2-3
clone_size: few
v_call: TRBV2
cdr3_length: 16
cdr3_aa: CASSLTSGVSTDTQYF
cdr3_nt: TGTGCCAGCAGCCTTACTAGCGGGGTTAGCACAGATACGCAGTATTTT

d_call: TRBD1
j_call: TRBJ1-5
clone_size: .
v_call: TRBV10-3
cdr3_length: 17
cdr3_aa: CAISVAPTGGGDQPQHF
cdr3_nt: TGTGCCATCAGCGTTGCCCCGACAGGGGGTGGCGATCAGCCCCAGCATTTT

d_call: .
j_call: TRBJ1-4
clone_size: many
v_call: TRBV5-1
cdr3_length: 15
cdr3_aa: CASSWGIDPSEKLFF
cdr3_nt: TGCGCCAGCAGCTGGGGGATAGACCCGAGTGAAAAACTGTTTTTT

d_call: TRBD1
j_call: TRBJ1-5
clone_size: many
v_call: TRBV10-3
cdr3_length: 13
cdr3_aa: CAISGDRGQPQHF
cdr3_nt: TGTGCCATCAGTGGGGACAGGGGACAGCCCCAGCATTTT

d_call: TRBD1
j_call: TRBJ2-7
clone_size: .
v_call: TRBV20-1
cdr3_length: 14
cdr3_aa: CSARLPGTGDEQYF
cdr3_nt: TGCAGTGCTAGACTACCTGGGACAGGGGACGAGCAGTACTTC

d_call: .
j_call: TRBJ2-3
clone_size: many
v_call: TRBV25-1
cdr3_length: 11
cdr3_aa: CASGTLHTQYF
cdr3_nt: TGTGCCAGCGGGACCTTACATACGCAGTATTTT

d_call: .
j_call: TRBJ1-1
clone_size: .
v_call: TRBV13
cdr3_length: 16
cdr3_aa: CASSLLLSGYRAEAFF
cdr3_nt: TGTGCCAGCAGCTTACTCCTATCCGGATACAGAGCTGAAGCTTTCTTT

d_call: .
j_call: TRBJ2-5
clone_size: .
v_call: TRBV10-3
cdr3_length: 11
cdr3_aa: CAIQTQETQYF
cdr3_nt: TGTGCCATCCAGACCCAAGAGACCCAGTACTTC

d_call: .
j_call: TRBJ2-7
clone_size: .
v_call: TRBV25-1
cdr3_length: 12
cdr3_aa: CASRGGAYEQYF
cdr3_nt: TGTGCCAGCAGGGGGGGAGCCTACGAGCAGTACTTC

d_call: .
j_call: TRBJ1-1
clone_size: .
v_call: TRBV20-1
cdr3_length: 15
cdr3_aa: CSASQGSSGSWGAFF
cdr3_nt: TGCAGTGCGTCACAGGGTTCATCGGGGAGTTGGGGAGCTTTCTTT

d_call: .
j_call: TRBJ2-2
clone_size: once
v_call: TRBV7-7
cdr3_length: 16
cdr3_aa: CASSLGSGLNAGELFF
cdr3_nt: TGTGCTAGCAGCTTAGGTAGTGGACTAAACGCCGGGGAGCTGTTTTTT

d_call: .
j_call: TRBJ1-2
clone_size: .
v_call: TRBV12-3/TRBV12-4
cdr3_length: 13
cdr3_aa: CASSSRGALGYTF
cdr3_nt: TGTGCCAGCAGTTCCCGGGGGGCGCTCGGCTACACCTTC